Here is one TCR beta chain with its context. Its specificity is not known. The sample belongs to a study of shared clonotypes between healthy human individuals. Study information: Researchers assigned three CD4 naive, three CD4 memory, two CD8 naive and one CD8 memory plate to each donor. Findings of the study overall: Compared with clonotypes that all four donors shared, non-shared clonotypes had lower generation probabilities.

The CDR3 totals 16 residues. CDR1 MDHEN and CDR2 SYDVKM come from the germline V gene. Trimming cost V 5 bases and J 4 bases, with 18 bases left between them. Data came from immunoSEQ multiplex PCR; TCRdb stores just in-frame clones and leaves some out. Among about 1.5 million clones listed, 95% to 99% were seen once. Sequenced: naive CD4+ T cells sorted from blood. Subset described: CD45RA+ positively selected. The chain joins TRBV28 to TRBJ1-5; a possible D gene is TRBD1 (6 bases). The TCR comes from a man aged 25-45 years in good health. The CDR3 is CASSDPQGMGNQPQHF. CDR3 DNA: TGTGCCAGCAGTGACCCCCAGGGGATGGGTAATCAGCCCCAGCATTTT.